The next 25 T cell receptor beta chains were all read from a single sample in a study of blood T cell repertoires in COVID-19. The assay was immunoSEQ multiplex PCR, and TCRdb's table has in-frame clones only and misses some. Of a few hundred thousand clones detected, around 87% appear once; the ten largest clones hold around 1.9%. Material: PBMCs or T cells enriched from blood (not recorded which). These receptors were taken from a man aged 35 to 55 in a cohort exposed to, infected with or recovered from COVID-19 (not recorded which).

The chain recombines TRBV21-1 with TRBJ2-7; no DNA check was done on the table's D call, TRBD1. TRBV21-1 is deemed a pseudogene. This CDR3 has 17 residues. For the CDR3, the DNA is TGTGCCAGCAGCAAAATGGGAACGGGACAGGGTTTCAACGAGCAGTACTTC. Translation gives CASSKMGTGQGFNEQYF.

This chain links TRBV5-1 with TRBJ2-3; D perhaps matches TRBD1 (6 bases). This CDR3 spans 13 amino acids. The ends were cut back, 4 bases at V and 4 bases at J, with 10 bases in the middle. Per germline, CDR1 SGHRS and CDR2 YFSETQ. The CDR3 nucleotides read TGCGCCAGCAGCACAGGGTCTTCAGATACGCAGTATTTT. Translation: CASSTGSSDTQYF.

V usage is TRBV11-1 and J usage is TRBJ2-7; perhaps TRBD2 as D (6 bases). Per germline, CDR1 SGHAT and CDR2 FQDESV (reference sequence). V lost 6 bases to trimming and J lost 6 bases, with 21 bases between them. This CDR3 region has 15 residues. For the CDR3, the DNA is TGTGCCAGCAGAGAACCGGGAGCCGGAGTGGGCGAGCAGTACTTC. This translates into CASREPGAGVGEQYF. Combining the CDR3 with reference TRBV11-1 and TRBJ2-7 gives the whole variable domain EAEVAQSPRYKITEKSQAVAFWCDPISGHATLYWYRQILGQGPELLVQFQDESVVDDSQLPKDRFSAERLKGVDSTLKIQPAELGDSAMYLCASREPGAGVGEQYFGPGTRLTVT.

The V gene is TRBV11-2, the J gene TRBJ1-4, with 8 bases matching TRBD1. Germline values: CDR1 SGHAT, CDR2 FQNNGV. The CDR3 runs to 15 residues. Trimming took 6 bases from V and 7 from J; bases not matched to a gene: 10. CDR3 sequence (DNA): TGTGCCAGCAGTGAACTTCAGGGGGCGGGTGAAAAACTGTTTTTT. This sequence encodes CASSELQGAGEKLFF. Looking up the rest from reference TRBV11-2 and TRBJ1-4 gives the full variable domain: EAGVAQSPRYKIIEKRQSVAFWCNPISGHATLYWYQQILGQGPKLLIQFQNNGVVDDSQLPKDRFSAERLKGVDSTLKIQPAKLEDSAVYLCASSELQGAGEKLFFGSGTQLSVL.

This clone was picked up one time. CDR3 DNA sequence: TGTGCCATCAGTGCGGGCGGGAGAAATACCGGGGAGCTGTTTTTT. Its translation is CAISAGGRNTGELFF. The V gene is TRBV10-3, the J gene TRBJ2-2; 7 bases agree with TRBD2. This CDR3 has 15 residues. The J segment lost 5 bases and the V segment lost 4 bases, leaving 7 bases of the junction unmatched. CDR1 is ENHRY and CDR2 is SYGVKD in the germline V gene.

This rearrangement joins TRBV11-2 to TRBJ2-7; 9 bases agree with TRBD2. Germline V gene lookup returns CDR1 SGHAT and CDR2 FQNNGV. J gave up 5 bases and V 5 bases, and 7 bases lay outside the gene matches. The CDR3 runs to 14 residues. This chain's CDR3 is CASSRSGSVNEQYF. The DNA for the CDR3 is TGTGCCAGCAGCCGTAGCGGGAGCGTAAACGAGCAGTACTTC.

This rearrangement joins TRBV11-2 to TRBJ1-1; a possible D gene is TRBD1 (6 bases). The germline V and J ends were trimmed by 5 bases and 10 bases, with 14 bases remaining between them. Germline V gene sequence: CDR1 SGHAT, CDR2 FQNNGV. The CDR3 has 12 residues. The CDR3 region has the DNA TGTGCCAGCAGCACGGACAGACTCAGAGCTTTCTTT. This sequence encodes CASSTDRLRAFF.

V usage is TRBV7-3 and J usage is TRBJ1-1; no definite D call. CDR1 SGHTA and CDR2 FQGTGA come from the germline V gene. This CDR3 region has 13 residues. V lost 2 bases to trimming and J lost 11 bases, with 15 bases between them. CDR3 nucleotides: TGTGCCAGCAGCTTAGGCCCATCCCGGGAGGCTTTCTTT. It encodes CASSLGPSREAFF.

The chain carries TRBV2 and TRBJ2-1, with 9 positions matching TRBD2. This CDR3 comprises 19 residues. The germline gives CDR1 SNHLY, CDR2 FYNNEI. The junction had 12 bases not matched to a gene; V was cut back by 3 bases and J by 0 bases. The CDR3 DNA reads as TGTGCCAGCAGTGATTTCGGCGGGAGGGCCCTGAGCTCCTACAATGAGCAGTTCTTC. Its protein product is CASSDFGGRALSSYNEQFF.

The chain recombines TRBV6-5 with TRBJ2-2; tentatively, D is TRBD1 (8 bases). Germline-derived CDR1 and CDR2 are MNHEY and SVGAGI. CDR3 length: 15 amino acids. V gave up 1 base and J gave up 4 bases, with 10 bases separating them. This CDR3 reads CASSYYRGGTGELFF. DNA for the CDR3: TGTGCCAGCAGTTACTACAGGGGGGGCACCGGGGAGCTGTTTTTT.

V and J are TRBV28 and TRBJ2-2; TRBD1 matches 10 bases. Trimming removed 5 bases from V and 4 bases from J; junction bases left unmatched: 7. Per the germline V gene, CDR1 is MDHEN and CDR2 is SYDVKM. CDR3 length: 16 residues. The CDR3 sequence is CASSLPGQGTTGELFF. The DNA for the CDR3 is TGTGCCAGCAGTCTTCCGGGACAGGGGACCACCGGGGAGCTGTTTTTT.

Points on this clone: Other DNA sequences from this sample encode an identical CDR3 as well. The chain carries TRBV7-9 and TRBJ1-5, with 10 bases that match TRBD1. Germline loops: CDR1 SEHNR, CDR2 FQNEAQ (reference sequence). This CDR3 is built from 14 residues. V dropped 3 bases and J dropped 6; count of bases not matched to a gene: 2. The chain's CDR3 is CASSLGQGSQPQHF. CDR3 in DNA: TGTGCCAGCAGCTTGGGACAGGGGTCTCAGCCCCAGCATTTT.

This chain links TRBV5-1 with TRBJ2-3, with D possibly being TRBD2 (6 bases). Germline values: CDR1 SGHRS, CDR2 YFSETQ. V was trimmed by 4 bases and J by 2 bases, leaving 17 bases between them. The CDR3 contains 16 residues. DNA of the CDR3: TGCGCCAGCAGCGGGTCGGGACTCGGGTTCACAGATACGCAGTATTTT. Its protein is CASSGSGLGFTDTQYF.

The chain has TRBV28 and TRBJ1-4; 9 nucleotides align to TRBD1. CDR1 is MDHEN and CDR2 is SYDVKM in the germline V gene. V was clipped by 6 bases and J by 8 bases; unmatched bases: 4. CDR3 size: 13 residues. The CDR3 sequence: CASSGTGREKLFF. The CDR3, as DNA: TGTGCCAGCAGCGGGACAGGGAGGGAAAAACTGTTTTTT.

This chain joins TRBV9 and TRBJ1-4; 9 positions match TRBD1. V lost 1 base, J lost 5 bases, and 3 bases stayed unmatched. From germline, CDR1 is SGDLS and CDR2 YYNGEE. There are 15 residues in the CDR3. In DNA form, the CDR3 reads TGTGCCAGCAGCGTACAGGGGACAGGGAATGAAAAACTGTTTTTT. Its protein is CASSVQGTGNEKLFF. Together with reference TRBV9 and TRBJ1-4, the CDR3 gives the full variable domain: DSGVTQTPKHLITATGQRVTLRCSPRSGDLSVYWYQQSLDQGLQFLIQYYNGEERAKGNILERFSAQQFPDLHSELNLSSLELGDSALYFCASSVQGTGNEKLFFGSGTQLSVL.

The J gene is TRBJ2-7, the V gene TRBV6-5, with 7 nucleotides matching TRBD1. V dropped 7 bases and J dropped 0; count of bases not matched to a gene: 6. The CDR3 spans 14 residues. The germline V gene has CDR1 MNHEY and CDR2 SVGAGI. The CDR3 sequence is CASTTGANSYEQYF. The CDR3 DNA reads TGTGCCAGCACTACAGGGGCCAACTCCTACGAGCAGTACTTC.

This clone was seen only a few times. The V and J genes are TRBV5-1 and TRBJ2-2; D is uncertain. This CDR3 has 14 amino acids. CDR1 and CDR2 from the germline V gene are SGHRS and YFSETQ. Trimming cost V 2 bases and J 4 bases, with 9 bases left between them. The CDR3 DNA sequence: TGCGCCAGCAGCTTCTCAGGCCCCACCGGGGAGCTGTTTTTT. It specifies CASSFSGPTGELFF. The variable domain in full, with the rest retrieved from reference TRBV5-1 and TRBJ2-2, is KAGVTQTPRYLIKTRGQQVTLSCSPISGHRSVSWYQQTPGQGLQFLFEYFSETQRNKGNFPGRFSGRQFSNSRSEMNVSTLELGDSALYLCASSFSGPTGELFFGEGSRLTVL.

Remarks on this clone: This CDR3 is also generated by other DNA sequences in the sample. The chain couples TRBV18 to TRBJ1-1; D is perhaps TRBD1 (6 bases). This CDR3 spans 13 amino acids. With 3 bases removed from V and 3 bases from J, the gap between germline ends came to 8 bases. The germline gives CDR1 KGHSH, CDR2 LQKENI. The CDR3 DNA sequence: TGTGCCAGCTCACCTAACAGGGACACTGAAGCTTTCTTT. Protein: CASSPNRDTEAFF.

The chain combines TRBV5-1 with TRBJ2-1; 8 positions match TRBD1. The CDR3 has 14 residues. V lost 0 bases and J lost 9; bases outside the gene matches: 5. Germline loops: CDR1 SGHRS, CDR2 YFSETQ. The CDR3 sequence: CASSLGQGASEQFF. DNA of the CDR3: TGCGCCAGCAGCTTGGGCCAGGGGGCGAGTGAGCAGTTCTTC.

This clone was seen only a few times. The sample has other DNA sequences that encode this CDR3 too. The rearrangement links TRBV5-1 to TRBJ1-4; the match to TRBD1 covers 8 bases. CDR1 SGHRS and CDR2 YFSETQ come from the germline V gene. The CDR3 totals 16 residues. Trimming removed 4 bases from V and 0 bases from J; junction bases left unmatched: 5. The CDR3 nucleotides read TGCGCCAGCAGCAGTGGGACAGGTACAACTAATGAAAAACTGTTTTTT. It translates to CASSSGTGTTNEKLFF.

V and J are TRBV7-9 and TRBJ1-1; D unresolved. CDR1 and CDR2 (germline): SEHNR, FQNEAQ (reference sequence). The CDR3 is 14 amino acids. Deletions cut 5 bases from V and 1 base from J, with 11 bases between. For the CDR3, the DNA is TGTGCCAGCAGCCCAGTCTTATGGAACACTGAAGCTTTCTTT. Its protein is CASSPVLWNTEAFF.

The gene calls are TRBV16 and TRBJ1-2, with unresolved D. The CDR3 length is 15 residues. CDR1 is KGHSY and CDR2 is FQNENV in the germline V gene. The germline V and J ends were trimmed by 0 bases and 7 bases, with 15 bases remaining between them. The CDR3 nucleotides read TGTGCCAGCAGCCAATCGATCCAGGTCTTCTTTGGCTACACCTTC. As protein: CASSQSIQVFFGYTF.

The chain couples TRBV3-1 (or the pseudogene TRBV3-2) to TRBJ2-7; TRBD1 is a possible D gene (5 bases). In germline, CDR1 is LGHDT, CDR2 YNNKEL (reference sequence). This CDR3 contains 15 residues. V shed 5 bases and J shed 2 bases, with 16 bases lying between them. The CDR3 DNA reads as TGTGCCAGCAGCGTGGGGCAGGCGTGGGCCTACGAGCAGTACTTC. As protein: CASSVGQAWAYEQYF.

The chain is built from TRBV6-1 and TRBJ1-2; 8 nucleotides line up with TRBD1. The CDR3 length is 13 residues. CDR1 and CDR2 from the germline V gene are MNHNS and SASEGT. With 3 bases clipped from V and 4 bases from J, the junction kept 1 base outside the gene matches. For the CDR3, the DNA is TGTGCCAGCAGTGAGCAGGGGGCCTATGGCTACACCTTC. Protein sequence: CASSEQGAYGYTF.

The rearrangement links TRBV19 to TRBJ1-1, with D perhaps matching TRBD1 (5 bases). V lost 3 bases and J lost 4, with 15 bases in between. The CDR3 length is 15 residues. Germline loops: CDR1 LNHDA, CDR2 SQIVND (reference sequence). The CDR3 region has the DNA TGTGCCAGTAGTATTTCAGACAGCTCAGGCACTGAAGCTTTCTTT. As protein: CASSISDSSGTEAFF.